The entry below gives a single TCR beta chain sequence along with its context. This sample includes further DNA sequences coding for the same CDR3. After isolation, RNA underwent reverse transcription to generate cDNA as the sequencing template. TCRdb's table, derived via immunoSEQ multiplex PCR, lists solely in-frame clones and lacks some. The sample gives about 120,000 clones, approximately 59% of which show up once; almost 30% is in the top ten. Treatment indicated: oral pan-JAK inhibitor, 5-10 mg twice daily. This sample was included in a study of CD8+ T cells in alopecia areata. At the level of the study: Among treated patients, oral tofacitinib was administered at 5 to 10 mg twice daily.

This specimen was CD8+ T cells sorted from blood, taken at week 4, from a patient treated with tofacitinib. The TCR was taken from a human donor with alopecia areata.

The DNA of the CDR3 is TGTGCCAGCAGCCAGGACAGGGTGTCCTACGAGCAGTACTTC. It codes for CASSQDRVSYEQYF. This rearrangement joins TRBV5-4 to TRBJ2-7, with 8 bases lining up with TRBD1. The junction had 4 bases not matched to a gene; V was cut back by 4 bases and J by 1 base. Germline CDR1 is SGHNT and CDR2 is YYREEE (reference sequence). The CDR3 is made up of 14 amino acids.